Listed below are T cell receptor beta chains from one sample, sequenced in a study of identical twins. TCRdb reprocessed the 5' RACE reads with MiXCR, giving one entry per CDR3 protein. The table has 1.5 million to 2 million distinct CDR3 sequences, 32% seen once. The source material was cord blood. The receptors were sampled from a newborn girl in good health. The CDR3 runs from the conserved cysteine through the conserved F or W. D genes are given only for firm matches. The size entry is marked missing in some rows and otherwise reads once, few, many or a size class.

j_gene: TRBJ2-3; d_gene: -; abundance: many; v_gene: TRBV7-2; CDR3nt: TGTGCCAGCAGCTTAGCCATCACAGATACGCAGTATTTT; CDR3aa: CASSLAITDTQYF
j_gene: TRBJ2-3; d_gene: TRBD1; abundance: few; v_gene: TRBV6-5; CDR3nt: TGTGCCAGCAGTTACGCCGGGACAGGGGGCAAAGATACGCAGTATTTT; CDR3aa: CASSYAGTGGKDTQYF
j_gene: TRBJ1-4; d_gene: TRBD1; abundance: few; v_gene: TRBV7-2; CDR3nt: TGTGCCAGCAGCTCCCTCGGGACAGGACTGTCACAGGCAACTAATGAAAAACTGTTTTTT; CDR3aa: CASSSLGTGLSQATNEKLFF
j_gene: TRBJ2-7; d_gene: -; abundance: -; v_gene: TRBV6-1; CDR3nt: TGTGCCAGCAGTGAAAAGAGTGTCTACGAGCAGTACTTC; CDR3aa: CASSEKSVYEQYF
j_gene: TRBJ2-1; d_gene: -; abundance: -; v_gene: TRBV21-1; CDR3nt: TGTGCCAGCAGCAAAGCGGGATCCTACAATGAGCAGTTCTTC; CDR3aa: CASSKAGSYNEQFF
j_gene: TRBJ1-2; d_gene: -; abundance: -; v_gene: TRBV5-1; CDR3nt: TGCGCCAGCAGCTTGGTCGTACACAGCCGGAGCTATGGCTACACCTTC; CDR3aa: CASSLVVHSRSYGYTF
j_gene: TRBJ2-7; d_gene: TRBD2; abundance: -; v_gene: TRBV29-1; CDR3nt: TGCAGCCTAGATGGGGGGGTTTCCGCCTACAATGAGCAGTACTTC; CDR3aa: CSLDGGVSAYNEQYF
j_gene: TRBJ1-6; d_gene: TRBD1; abundance: few; v_gene: TRBV2; CDR3nt: TGTGCCAGCAGTGGGACAGGTTATCGAAATTCACCCCTCCACTTT; CDR3aa: CASSGTGYRNSPLHF
j_gene: TRBJ1-5; d_gene: -; abundance: few; v_gene: TRBV28; CDR3nt: TGTGCCAGCAGTTCGGCAGAAGAGGGCTATAGCAATCAGCCCCAGCATTTT; CDR3aa: CASSSAEEGYSNQPQHF
j_gene: TRBJ2-7; d_gene: -; abundance: many; v_gene: TRBV7-8; CDR3nt: TGTGCCAGCAGCTTAGCCTCGGGGCCAGGGGCCCAGTACTTC; CDR3aa: CASSLASGPGAQYF
j_gene: TRBJ2-3; d_gene: TRBD2; abundance: many; v_gene: TRBV5-1; CDR3nt: TGCGCCAGCAGCTTGATGGGACTAGCCACGAGCACAGATACGCAGTATTTT; CDR3aa: CASSLMGLATSTDTQYF
j_gene: TRBJ2-7; d_gene: -; abundance: -; v_gene: TRBV20-1; CDR3nt: TGCAGTGCTAGAGCGAGGCATCTCTACGAGCAGTACTTC; CDR3aa: CSARARHLYEQYF
j_gene: TRBJ1-4; d_gene: -; abundance: few; v_gene: TRBV7-9; CDR3nt: TGTGCCAGCAGCTTAGATGGGACGACAAATGAAAAACTGTTTTTT; CDR3aa: CASSLDGTTNEKLFF
j_gene: TRBJ2-7; d_gene: -; abundance: -; v_gene: TRBV29-1; CDR3nt: TGCAGCGTTCTCCCCCTGCTAAGCTCCTACAATGAGCAGTACTTC; CDR3aa: CSVLPLLSSYNEQYF
j_gene: TRBJ2-5; d_gene: -; abundance: -; v_gene: TRBV3-1; CDR3nt: TGTGCCAGCAGCCGACGGGGCAGTCAAGAGACCCAGTACTTC; CDR3aa: CASSRRGSQETQYF
j_gene: TRBJ2-3; d_gene: TRBD2; abundance: few; v_gene: TRBV7-9; CDR3nt: TGTGCCAGCAGCCTCAGACGACTAGCGGGAGGCCAAGATACGCAGTATTTT; CDR3aa: CASSLRRLAGGQDTQYF
j_gene: TRBJ2-1; d_gene: -; abundance: few; v_gene: TRBV5-8; CDR3nt: TGTGCCAGCAGCTTGGATGGGAACTACAATGAGCAGTTCTTC; CDR3aa: CASSLDGNYNEQFF
j_gene: TRBJ1-4; d_gene: -; abundance: -; v_gene: TRBV27; CDR3nt: TGTGCCACCAGAGACTGGACCAATGAAAAACTGTTTTTT; CDR3aa: CATRDWTNEKLFF
j_gene: TRBJ2-5; d_gene: TRBD1; abundance: -; v_gene: TRBV20-1; CDR3nt: TGCAGTGCTAGGGACCTCTACGTTCCCGGGACAGGGGAGACCCAGTACTTC; CDR3aa: CSARDLYVPGTGETQYF
j_gene: TRBJ2-7; d_gene: TRBD2; abundance: many; v_gene: TRBV10-3; CDR3nt: TGTGCCATCAGTCCTAGCGGGCGTGGGAACGAGCAGTACTTC; CDR3aa: CAISPSGRGNEQYF
j_gene: TRBJ1-5; d_gene: -; abundance: -; v_gene: TRBV2; CDR3nt: TGTGCCAGCAGTGACTCAGGGGTTCAGCCCCAGCATTTT; CDR3aa: CASSDSGVQPQHF
j_gene: TRBJ2-5; d_gene: -; abundance: many; v_gene: TRBV29-1; CDR3nt: TGCAGCGCCCTTGGGGGCCAAGAGACCCAGTACTTC; CDR3aa: CSALGGQETQYF
j_gene: TRBJ1-4; d_gene: -; abundance: few; v_gene: TRBV6-5; CDR3nt: TGTGCCAGCAGGGCCCTGAGAGTCCGACGTGGTGAAAAACTGTTTTTT; CDR3aa: CASRALRVRRGEKLFF
j_gene: TRBJ1-1; d_gene: -; abundance: -; v_gene: TRBV9; CDR3nt: TGTGCCAGCAGCGTAGCTATAGGAGGGGTGAACACTGAAGCTTTCTTT; CDR3aa: CASSVAIGGVNTEAFF
j_gene: TRBJ1-6; d_gene: -; abundance: few; v_gene: TRBV6-2/TRBV6-3; CDR3nt: TGTGCCAGCAGCACGGGGGGCACGATTTCACCCCTCCACTTT; CDR3aa: CASSTGGTISPLHF
j_gene: TRBJ2-2; d_gene: -; abundance: -; v_gene: TRBV5-1; CDR3nt: TGCGCCAGCAGAGAACTAGGAAACACCGGGGAGCTGTTTTTT; CDR3aa: CASRELGNTGELFF
j_gene: TRBJ2-7; d_gene: -; abundance: -; v_gene: TRBV6-5; CDR3nt: TGTGCCAGCAGGCAAGGTAACGAGCAGTACTTC; CDR3aa: CASRQGNEQYF
j_gene: TRBJ1-2; d_gene: -; abundance: few; v_gene: TRBV20-1; CDR3nt: TGCAGTGCTAACAGGGCGGGTGGCTACACCTTC; CDR3aa: CSANRAGGYTF
j_gene: TRBJ2-7; d_gene: TRBD2; abundance: -; v_gene: TRBV6-5; CDR3nt: TGTGCCAGCGGTACGACTAGCAAGCACGAGCAGTACTTC; CDR3aa: CASGTTSKHEQYF
j_gene: TRBJ2-1; d_gene: -; abundance: many; v_gene: TRBV6-5; CDR3nt: TGTGCCAGCAGTTCTTCCCTCAATGAGCAGTTCTTC; CDR3aa: CASSSSLNEQFF
j_gene: TRBJ2-7; d_gene: -; abundance: -; v_gene: TRBV27; CDR3nt: TGTGCCAGCAGTTTAATGGCAGGGGCCTACGAGCAGTACTTC; CDR3aa: CASSLMAGAYEQYF
j_gene: TRBJ1-1; d_gene: -; abundance: many; v_gene: TRBV6-5; CDR3nt: TGTGCCAGCAGTTCCAACATGAACACTGAAGCTTTCTTT; CDR3aa: CASSSNMNTEAFF
j_gene: TRBJ2-3; d_gene: TRBD1; abundance: few; v_gene: TRBV27; CDR3nt: TGTGCCATCAAGGACAGGGGGGGGGATACGCAGTATTTT; CDR3aa: CAIKDRGGDTQYF
j_gene: TRBJ2-5; d_gene: -; abundance: few; v_gene: TRBV3-1; CDR3nt: TGTGCCAGCAGCCAAGTACAGGGCCCCCAAGAGACCCAGTACTTC; CDR3aa: CASSQVQGPQETQYF
j_gene: TRBJ2-4; d_gene: -; abundance: few; v_gene: TRBV13; CDR3nt: TGTGCCAGCAGCTTCGGGACACGCCAGGGCATTCAGTACTTC; CDR3aa: CASSFGTRQGIQYF
j_gene: TRBJ2-7; d_gene: TRBD2; abundance: once; v_gene: TRBV3-1; CDR3nt: TGTGCCAGCAGCCAAGTTAGACTAGCGCCAATCTCCTACGAGCAGTACTTC; CDR3aa: CASSQVRLAPISYEQYF
j_gene: TRBJ1-5; d_gene: -; abundance: -; v_gene: TRBV15; CDR3nt: TGTGCCACCAGCAGAGCCTTAAATCAGCCCCAGCATTTT; CDR3aa: CATSRALNQPQHF
j_gene: TRBJ2-4; d_gene: TRBD2; abundance: -; v_gene: TRBV5-1; CDR3nt: TGCGCCAGCAGCTGGGGACTAGCGGGGGGGTTCGGTGAGCAGTACTTC; CDR3aa: CASSWGLAGGFGEQYF
j_gene: TRBJ1-2; d_gene: -; abundance: -; v_gene: TRBV18; CDR3nt: TGTGCCAGCTCACCCTCGGAAGGGGACTATGGCTACACCTTC; CDR3aa: CASSPSEGDYGYTF
j_gene: TRBJ1-2; d_gene: -; abundance: -; v_gene: TRBV7-2; CDR3nt: TGTGCCTGCAGCTTAGAGGAGGGCTATGGCTACACCTTC; CDR3aa: CACSLEEGYGYTF
j_gene: TRBJ2-5; d_gene: -; abundance: -; v_gene: TRBV29-1; CDR3nt: TGCAGCGTTGAAAGTGGGGCGAAAGAGACCCAGTACTTC; CDR3aa: CSVESGAKETQYF
j_gene: TRBJ1-2; d_gene: -; abundance: few; v_gene: TRBV28; CDR3nt: TGTGCCAGCAGTCCTCTCGTGGGGTGGCAGTATGGCTACACCTTC; CDR3aa: CASSPLVGWQYGYTF
j_gene: TRBJ2-5; d_gene: TRBD2; abundance: -; v_gene: TRBV7-9; CDR3nt: TGTGCCAGCAGCTTAGCAGGGACTAGCGGGCTCCAAGAGACCCAGTACTTC; CDR3aa: CASSLAGTSGLQETQYF
j_gene: TRBJ1-2; d_gene: -; abundance: many; v_gene: TRBV4-2; CDR3nt: TGTGCCAGCAGCCAAGATCTTGTGGATGGCTACACCTTC; CDR3aa: CASSQDLVDGYTF
j_gene: TRBJ2-7; d_gene: -; abundance: -; v_gene: TRBV9; CDR3nt: TGTGCCAGCAGCGTAGCGTCGGAGGACTACGAGCAGTACTTC; CDR3aa: CASSVASEDYEQYF